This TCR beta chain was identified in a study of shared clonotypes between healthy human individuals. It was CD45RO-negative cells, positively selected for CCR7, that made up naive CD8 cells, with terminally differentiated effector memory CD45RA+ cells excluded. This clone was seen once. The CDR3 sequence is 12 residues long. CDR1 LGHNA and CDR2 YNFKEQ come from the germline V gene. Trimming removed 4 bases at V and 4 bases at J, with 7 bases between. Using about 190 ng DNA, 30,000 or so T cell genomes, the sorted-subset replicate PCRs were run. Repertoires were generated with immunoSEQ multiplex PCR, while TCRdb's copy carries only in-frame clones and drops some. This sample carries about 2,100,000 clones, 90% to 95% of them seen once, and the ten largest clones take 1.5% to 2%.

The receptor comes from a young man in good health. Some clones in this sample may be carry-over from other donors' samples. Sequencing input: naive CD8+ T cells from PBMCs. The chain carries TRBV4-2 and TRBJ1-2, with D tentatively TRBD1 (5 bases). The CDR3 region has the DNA TGTGCCAGCAGCCCGGGGGGCTATGGCTACACCTTC. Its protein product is CASSPGGYGYTF.